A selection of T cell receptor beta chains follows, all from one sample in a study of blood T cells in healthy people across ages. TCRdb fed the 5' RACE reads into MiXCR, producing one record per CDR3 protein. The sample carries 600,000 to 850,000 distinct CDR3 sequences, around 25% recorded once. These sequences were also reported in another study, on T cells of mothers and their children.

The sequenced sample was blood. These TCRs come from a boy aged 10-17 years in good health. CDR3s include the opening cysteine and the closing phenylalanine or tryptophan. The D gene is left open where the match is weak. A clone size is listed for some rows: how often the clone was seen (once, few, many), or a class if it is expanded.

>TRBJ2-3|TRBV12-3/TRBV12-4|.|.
CASSVTGFRADTQYF
TGTGCCAGCAGTGTGACGGGATTTAGAGCAGATACGCAGTATTTT
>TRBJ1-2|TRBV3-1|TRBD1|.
CASSQLGQSYGYTF
TGTGCCAGCAGCCAACTGGGACAGTCCTATGGCTACACCTTC
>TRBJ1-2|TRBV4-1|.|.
CASSQALYGGLGYTF
TGCGCCAGCAGCCAAGCCCTTTATGGGGGGCTTGGCTACACCTTC
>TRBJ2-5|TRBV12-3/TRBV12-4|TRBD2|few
CASRKTSGGKETQYF
TGTGCCAGCAGAAAGACTAGCGGGGGTAAAGAGACCCAGTACTTC
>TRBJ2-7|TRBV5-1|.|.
CASSFSGTPAHEQYF
TGCGCCAGCAGCTTCTCCGGGACACCGGCCCACGAGCAGTACTTC
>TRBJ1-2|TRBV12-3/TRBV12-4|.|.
CASSLGRSRGYTF
TGTGCCAGCAGTTTGGGGAGGAGTAGGGGCTACACCTTC
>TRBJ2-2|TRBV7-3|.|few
CASSLMDSTGELFF
TGTGCCAGCAGCTTAATGGACAGCACCGGGGAGCTGTTTTTT
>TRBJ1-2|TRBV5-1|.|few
CASSLRQGQHGYTF
TGCGCCAGCAGCTTGCGGCAGGGCCAACATGGCTACACCTTC
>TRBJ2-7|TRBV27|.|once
CASSSLPETYEQYF
TGTGCCAGCAGTTCCCTACCGGAGACCTACGAGCAGTACTTC
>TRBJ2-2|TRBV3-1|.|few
CASSQPGPTTGELFF
TGTGCCAGCAGCCAACCGGGACCCACCACCGGGGAGCTGTTTTTT
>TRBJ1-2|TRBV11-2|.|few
CASSLDWTAGSTF
TGTGCCAGCAGCTTAGATTGGACGGCAGGGAGTACCTTC
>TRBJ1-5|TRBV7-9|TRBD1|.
CASSAGTGVGNQPQHF
TGTGCCAGCAGCGCGGGGACAGGGGTTGGGAATCAGCCCCAGCATTTT
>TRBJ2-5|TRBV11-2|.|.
CASSLDLRKETQYF
TGTGCCAGCAGCTTAGATTTGCGGAAAGAGACCCAGTACTTC
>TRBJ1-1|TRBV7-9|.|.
CASSLGWEAFF
TGTGCCAGCAGCTTGGGGTGGGAAGCTTTCTTT
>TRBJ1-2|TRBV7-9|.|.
CASSDIVLYAATNYGYTF
TGTGCCAGCAGCGATATAGTGTTATATGCGGCTACTAACTATGGCTACACCTTC
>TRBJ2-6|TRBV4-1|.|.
CASSRGASGANVLTF
TGCGCCAGCAGCCGCGGGGCGTCTGGGGCCAACGTCCTGACTTTC
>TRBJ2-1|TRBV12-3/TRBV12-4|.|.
CASEYRNEQFF
TGTGCCAGTGAATACCGGAATGAGCAGTTCTTC
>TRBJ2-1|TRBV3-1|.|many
CASSPQEFPGTNEQFF
TGTGCCAGCAGCCCACAGGAGTTCCCGGGAACCAATGAGCAGTTCTTC
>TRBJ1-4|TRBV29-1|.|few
CSVSVMGSNEKLFF
TGCAGCGTCTCGGTGATGGGCTCGAATGAAAAACTGTTTTTT
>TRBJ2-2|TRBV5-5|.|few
CASSPSPGADTGELFF
TGTGCCAGCAGCCCGTCCCCGGGGGCGGACACCGGGGAGCTGTTTTTT
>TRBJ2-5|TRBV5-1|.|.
CASSPEPDTQETQYF
TGCGCCAGCAGCCCCGAGCCGGACACCCAAGAGACCCAGTACTTC
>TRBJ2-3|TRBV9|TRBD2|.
CASSADSGLAGGPTDTQYF
TGTGCCAGCAGCGCCGATTCGGGACTAGCGGGGGGACCAACAGATACGCAGTATTTT
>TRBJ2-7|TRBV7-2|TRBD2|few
CASSATSGGFYEQYF
TGTGCCAGCAGCGCAACTAGCGGGGGCTTCTACGAGCAGTACTTC
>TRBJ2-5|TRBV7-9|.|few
CASSVREEYQETQYF
TGTGCCAGCAGCGTGAGGGAGGAGTACCAAGAGACCCAGTACTTC
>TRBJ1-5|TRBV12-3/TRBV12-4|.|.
CASSLGGMSNQPQHF
TGTGCCAGCAGTTTAGGGGGGATGAGCAATCAGCCCCAGCATTTT
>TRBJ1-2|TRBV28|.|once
CASRSTQSYGYTF
TGTGCCAGCAGGTCCACGCAGAGTTATGGCTACACCTTC
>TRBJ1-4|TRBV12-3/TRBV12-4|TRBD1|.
CASRKTGGREKLFF
TGTGCCAGCAGGAAGACAGGGGGAAGGGAAAAACTGTTTTTT
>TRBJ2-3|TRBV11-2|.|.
CASSLTPRVVQSTDTQYF
TGTGCCAGCAGCTTAACCCCCAGAGTAGTTCAGAGCACAGATACGCAGTATTTT
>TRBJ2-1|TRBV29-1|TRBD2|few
CSGQRGGTYNEQFF
TGCAGCGGCCAGCGGGGGGGCACCTACAATGAGCAGTTCTTC
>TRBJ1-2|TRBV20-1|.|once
CSARDGYTF
TGCAGTGCTAGAGATGGCTACACCTTC
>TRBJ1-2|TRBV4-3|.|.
CASSQDPRTHYGYTF
TGCGCCAGCAGCCAAGATCCCCGGACACACTATGGCTACACCTTC
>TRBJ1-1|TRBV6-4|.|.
CASSDYEGGRAFF
TGTGCCAGCAGTGATTATGAGGGGGGCCGAGCTTTCTTT
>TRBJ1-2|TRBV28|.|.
CASSSAQYGYTF
TGTGCCAGCAGTTCGGCACAGTATGGCTACACCTTC
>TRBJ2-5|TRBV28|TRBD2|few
CASSPLGLAGGRETQYF
TGTGCCAGCAGTCCCCTGGGACTAGCGGGAGGGCGGGAGACCCAGTACTTC
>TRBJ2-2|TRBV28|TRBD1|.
CASTLGQGIDYTGELFF
TGTGCCAGCACCCTTGGACAGGGCATTGATTACACCGGGGAGCTGTTTTTT
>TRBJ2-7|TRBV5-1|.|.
CASSLGHDFGEQYF
TGCGCCAGCAGCTTGGGTCACGACTTTGGGGAGCAGTACTTC
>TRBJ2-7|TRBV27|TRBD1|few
CASSLSGTVVYEQYF
TGTGCCAGCAGTTTATCAGGGACAGTAGTCTACGAGCAGTACTTC
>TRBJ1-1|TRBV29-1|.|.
CSARSTGYGTEAFF
TGCAGCGCACGATCTACAGGGTATGGAACTGAAGCTTTCTTT
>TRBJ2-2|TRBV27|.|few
CASSLWRPGELFF
TGTGCCAGCAGTTTATGGCGACCCGGGGAGCTGTTTTTT
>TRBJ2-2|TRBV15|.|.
CATSRGTTGGELFF
TGTGCCACCAGCAGAGGGACAACGGGCGGGGAGCTGTTTTTT
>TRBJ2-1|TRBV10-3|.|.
CAISEEGGGAPYNEQFF
TGTGCCATCAGTGAGGAAGGGGGCGGGGCCCCCTACAATGAGCAGTTCTTC
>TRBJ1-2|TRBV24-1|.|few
CATSDFGGFDGYTF
TGTGCCACCAGTGATTTTGGGGGGTTTGATGGCTACACCTTC
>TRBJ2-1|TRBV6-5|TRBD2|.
CASSYSLAGDSYNEQFF
TGTGCCAGCAGTTACTCCCTAGCGGGGGACTCCTACAATGAGCAGTTCTTC
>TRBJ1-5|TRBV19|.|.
CASGPGGNQPQHF
TGTGCCAGTGGACCTGGGGGCAATCAGCCCCAGCATTTT
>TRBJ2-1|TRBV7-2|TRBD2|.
CASSLVTGGTRNEQFF
TGTGCCAGCAGCTTAGTAACGGGAGGTACTAGGAATGAGCAGTTCTTC
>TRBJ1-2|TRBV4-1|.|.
CASSQDAGDYGYTF
TGCGCCAGCAGCCAAGATGCCGGGGACTATGGCTACACCTTC